Included here is one T cell receptor beta chain sequence, with context. The CDR3 contains 16 residues. Germline values: CDR1 MNHNY, CDR2 SVGAGI (reference sequence). V lost 2 bases, J lost 5 bases, and 13 bases lay in between. The assay was immunoSEQ multiplex PCR, and TCRdb's table has in-frame clones only and misses some. The sample holds some 150,000 clones, roughly 94% seen once. This sample was taken from a study of control samples from healthy donors and cancer patients. This TCR was recovered from a man between 60 and 70 years old with colorectal cancer. The chain is built from TRBV6-6 and TRBJ1-6; D may be TRBD1 (5 bases). The sequenced sample was PBMCs. The CDR3 DNA is TGTGCCAGCAGTTACAGGAGGGGAGGGGATAATTCACCCCTCCACTTT. It codes for CASSYRRGGDNSPLHF.